The clone carrying this TCR beta chain was seen only a few times. Its target is not known. Gene names denote mouse genes. The read ends 4 residues shy of where the CDR3 ends; the end is completed using the germline J gene. Following RNA extraction, reverse transcription yielded cDNA that acted as the sequencing template. Data came from immunoSEQ multiplex PCR; TCRdb stores just in-frame clones and leaves some out. The sample holds over 100,000 clones, and no clone turns up only once. The source of the sample is a study of CD8+ T cells in alopecia areata. Study-level information: The graft donors were roughly 6-13-month-old C3H/HeJ mice with spontaneous alopecia, and their skin went to 7-10-week-old female C3H/HeJ mice. Whole-study results and caveats: Sequencing of scalp tissue also captures the resident alphabeta T cells of normal skin. Patients shared TCRs less clearly than mice did, possibly for HLA-related reasons.

V was trimmed by 0 bases and J by 0 bases, leaving 8 bases between them. The CDR3 contains 15 residues. CDR1 and CDR2 from the germline V gene are LGHNA and YNLKQL (reference sequence). The chain has TRBV5 and TRBJ1-1; no reliable D call. The sequenced sample was lesional skin. This TCR derives from a C3H/HeJ mouse with alopecia areata. The MHC haplotype of this mouse line is H2-k. The covered CDR3 bases are TGTGCCAGCAGCCAAGAATACAGATCAAACACA. This encodes CASSQEYRSNT. The entire CDR3 protein reads CASSQEYRSNTEVFF.